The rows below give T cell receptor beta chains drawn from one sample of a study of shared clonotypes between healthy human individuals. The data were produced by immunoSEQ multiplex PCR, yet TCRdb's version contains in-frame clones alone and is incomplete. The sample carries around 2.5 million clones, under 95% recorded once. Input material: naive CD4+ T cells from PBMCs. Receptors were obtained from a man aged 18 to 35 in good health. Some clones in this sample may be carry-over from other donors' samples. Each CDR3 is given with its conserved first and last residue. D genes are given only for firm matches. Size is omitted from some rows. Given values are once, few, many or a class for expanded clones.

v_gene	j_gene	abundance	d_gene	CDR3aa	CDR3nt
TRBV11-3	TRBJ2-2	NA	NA	CASSLDSGVGELFF	TGTGCCAGCAGCTTAGATTCCGGGGTCGGGGAGCTGTTTTTT
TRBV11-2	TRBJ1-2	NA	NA	CASSLERGGGYTF	TGTGCCAGCAGCTTAGAAAGGGGTGGTGGCTACACCTTC
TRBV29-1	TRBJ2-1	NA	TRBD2	CSVTTSGAYNEQFF	TGCAGCGTTACCACTAGCGGGGCCTACAATGAGCAGTTCTTC
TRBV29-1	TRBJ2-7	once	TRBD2	CSARTGTSVDEQYF	TGCAGCGCCCGAACCGGGACTAGCGTCGACGAGCAGTACTTC
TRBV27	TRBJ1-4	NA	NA	CASSPGTGEKLFF	TGTGCCAGCAGTCCAGGGACTGGTGAAAAACTGTTTTTT
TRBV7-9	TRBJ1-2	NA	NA	CASRANLPGGYTF	TGTGCCAGCAGAGCCAACTTGCCGGGAGGCTACACCTTC
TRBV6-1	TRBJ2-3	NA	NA	CASSRWGASTDTQYF	TGTGCCAGCAGTAGGTGGGGGGCGAGCACAGATACGCAGTATTTT
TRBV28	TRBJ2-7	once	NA	CASTRGPYEQYF	TGTGCCAGCACGCGGGGTCCCTACGAGCAGTACTTC
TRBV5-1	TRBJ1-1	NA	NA	CASSLVSQMNTEAFF	TGCGCCAGCAGCTTGGTATCGCAGATGAACACTGAAGCTTTCTTT
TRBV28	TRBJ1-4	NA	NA	CASSPAGAGEKLFF	TGTGCCAGCAGCCCGGCGGGGGCAGGTGAAAAACTGTTTTTT
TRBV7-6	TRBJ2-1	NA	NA	CASSWATSSTYNEQFF	TGTGCCAGCAGCTGGGCGACTAGTAGCACCTACAATGAGCAGTTCTTC
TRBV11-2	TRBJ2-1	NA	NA	CASSPHRGSSRASYNEQFF	TGTGCCAGCAGCCCCCACCGTGGGAGTAGTAGGGCCTCCTACAATGAGCAGTTCTTC
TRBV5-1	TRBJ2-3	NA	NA	CASRNLVTDTQYF	TGCGCCAGCAGAAATCTGGTAACAGATACGCAGTATTTT
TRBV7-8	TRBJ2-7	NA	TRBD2	CASSSASSGRYEQYF	TGTGCCAGCAGCTCCGCAAGTAGCGGGAGGTACGAGCAGTACTTC
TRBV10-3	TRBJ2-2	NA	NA	CAISEIGQGTGELFF	TGTGCCATCAGTGAGATTGGACAAGGAACCGGGGAGCTGTTTTTT
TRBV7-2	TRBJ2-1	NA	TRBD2	CASSAVSGRTYNEQFF	TGTGCCAGCAGCGCCGTTAGCGGGAGGACCTACAATGAGCAGTTCTTC
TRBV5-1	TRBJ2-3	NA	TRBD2	CASSAGTSGADSTDTQYF	TGCGCCAGCAGTGCCGGGACTAGCGGAGCAGATAGCACAGATACGCAGTATTTT
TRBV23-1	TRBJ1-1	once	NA	CASSPPPERGTEAFF	TGCGCCAGCAGTCCCCCCCCGGAGAGGGGCACTGAAGCTTTCTTT
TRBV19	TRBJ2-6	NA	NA	CASNKGQAGANVLTF	TGTGCCAGTAATAAGGGCCAAGCAGGGGCCAACGTCCTGACTTTC
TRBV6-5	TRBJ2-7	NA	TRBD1	CASGLRGQGEQYF	TGTGCCAGCGGACTGAGGGGGCAGGGCGAGCAGTACTTC
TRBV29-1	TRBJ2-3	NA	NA	CSVEKALSTDTQYF	TGCAGCGTTGAAAAAGCGCTGAGCACAGATACGCAGTATTTT
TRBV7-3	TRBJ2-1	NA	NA	CASSLGRESPEQFF	TGTGCCAGCAGCTTGGGACGGGAGTCCCCGGAGCAGTTCTTC
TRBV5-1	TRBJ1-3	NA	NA	CASSQRASGDTIYF	TGCGCCAGCAGCCAACGGGCTAGTGGTGACACCATATATTTT
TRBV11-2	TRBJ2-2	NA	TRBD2	CASSFYAGVSGELFF	TGTGCCAGCAGCTTTTACGCGGGAGTCTCGGGGGAGCTGTTTTTT
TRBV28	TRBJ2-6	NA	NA	CASRLGTGIPGANVLTF	TGTGCCAGCAGACTAGGTACAGGGATCCCTGGGGCCAACGTCCTGACTTTC
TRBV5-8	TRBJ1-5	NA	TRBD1	CASSRTGGTRNQPQHF	TGTGCCAGCAGCAGGACAGGGGGCACAAGAAATCAGCCCCAGCATTTT
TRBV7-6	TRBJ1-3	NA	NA	CASSLGIYGAGNTIYF	TGTGCCAGCAGCTTGGGGATATACGGCGCTGGAAACACCATATATTTT
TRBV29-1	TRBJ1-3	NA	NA	CSVTVGTGNTIYF	TGCAGCGTAACCGTGGGCACTGGAAACACCATATATTTT
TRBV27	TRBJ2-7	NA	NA	CASGFRLGPESSYEQYF	TGTGCCAGCGGATTTCGCTTGGGTCCGGAGAGCTCCTACGAGCAGTACTTC